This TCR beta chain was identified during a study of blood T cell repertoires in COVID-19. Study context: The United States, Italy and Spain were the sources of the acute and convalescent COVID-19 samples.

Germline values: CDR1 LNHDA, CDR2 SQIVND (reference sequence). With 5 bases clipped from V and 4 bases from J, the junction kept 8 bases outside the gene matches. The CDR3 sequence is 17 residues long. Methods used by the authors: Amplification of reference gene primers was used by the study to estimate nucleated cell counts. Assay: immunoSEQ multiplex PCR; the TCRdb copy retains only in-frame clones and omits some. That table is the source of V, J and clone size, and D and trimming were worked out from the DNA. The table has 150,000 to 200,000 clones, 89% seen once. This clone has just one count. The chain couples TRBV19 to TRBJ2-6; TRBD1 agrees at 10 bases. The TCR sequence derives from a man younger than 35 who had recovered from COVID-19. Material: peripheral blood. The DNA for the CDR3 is TGTGCCAGTAGTTTACCGGGACAGGGGTCAGGGGCCAACGTCCTGACTTTC. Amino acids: CASSLPGQGSGANVLTF. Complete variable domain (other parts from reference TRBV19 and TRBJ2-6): DGGITQSPKYLFRKEGQNVTLSCEQNLNHDAMYWYRQDPGQGLRLIYYSQIVNDFQKGDIAEGYSVSREKKESFPLTVTSAQKNPTAFYLCASSLPGQGSGANVLTFGAGSRLTVL.